The text below deals with one T cell receptor (beta chain). Its antigen is not known. This specimen belongs to a study of cytomegalovirus exposure and HLA in healthy donors. Germline values: CDR1 LGHNA, CDR2 YNFKEQ. The CDR3 loop spans 15 amino acids. J gave up 3 bases and V 3 bases, and 7 bases lay outside the gene matches. Findings and caveats of the study: In a later analysis, CMV-associated beta chains were mostly HLA-associated, it appeared.

PCR employed 60 Vbeta and 13 Jbeta primers. Here immunoSEQ multiplex PCR was the method, and the copy in TCRdb shows in-frame clones only, minus some. This table holds fewer than 110,000 clones, roughly 87% found once. The receptor was isolated from a man aged 25 to 40 in good health and CMV-seropositive. The material sequenced was PBMCs. The rearrangement links TRBV4-2 to TRBJ1-2; 7 bases fit TRBD1. CDR3 sequence: CASSHWDSIDYGYTF. The CDR3 nucleotides are TGTGCCAGCAGCCACTGGGACAGTATCGACTATGGCTACACCTTC.